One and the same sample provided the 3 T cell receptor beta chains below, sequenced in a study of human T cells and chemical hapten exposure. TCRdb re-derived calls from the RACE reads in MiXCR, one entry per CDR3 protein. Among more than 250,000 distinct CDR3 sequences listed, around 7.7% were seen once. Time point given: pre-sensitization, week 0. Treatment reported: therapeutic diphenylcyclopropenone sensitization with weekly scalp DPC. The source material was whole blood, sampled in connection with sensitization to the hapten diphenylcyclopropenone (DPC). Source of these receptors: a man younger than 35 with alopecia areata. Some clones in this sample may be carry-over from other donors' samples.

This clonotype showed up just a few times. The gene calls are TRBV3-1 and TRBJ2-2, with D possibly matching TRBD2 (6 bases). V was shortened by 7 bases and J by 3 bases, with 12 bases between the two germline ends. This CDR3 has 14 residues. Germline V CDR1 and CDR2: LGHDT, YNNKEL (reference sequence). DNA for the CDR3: TGTGCCAGCACCACCGGGACTGACACCGGGGAGCTGTTTTTT. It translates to CASTTGTDTGELFF.

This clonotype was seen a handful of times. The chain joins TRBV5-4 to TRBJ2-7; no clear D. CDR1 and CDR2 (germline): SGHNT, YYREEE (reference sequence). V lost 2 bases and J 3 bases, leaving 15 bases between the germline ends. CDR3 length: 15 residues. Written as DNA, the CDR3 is TGTGCCAGCAGCTTCGCTAGTAACCCATACTACGAGCAGTACTTC. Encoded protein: CASSFASNPYYEQYF.

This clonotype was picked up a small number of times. In DNA, the CDR3 is TGTGCCAGCAGTTTATACAGGGGAACTGGCTACACCTTC. This gives the protein CASSLYRGTGYTF. V gene TRBV12-3 or TRBV12-4 combines with J gene TRBJ1-2, with 7 bases fitting TRBD1. This CDR3 region has 13 residues. J lost 7 bases, V lost 2 bases, and 4 bases had no gene match.